The 31 T cell receptor beta chains below were found in one sample sequenced in a study of blood T cell repertoires in COVID-19. The repertoire was sequenced with immunoSEQ multiplex PCR; TCRdb's copy has only in-frame clones and lacks some. The sample lists 43,000 or so clones; about nine tenths were seen once. The sequencing input was peripheral blood. These receptors all come from a woman older than 75 with active COVID-19.

The chain links TRBV5-1 to TRBJ2-7; TRBD2 agrees at 11 bases. V lost 4 bases, J lost 3 bases, and 6 bases stayed unmatched. The length of the CDR3 is 15 residues. Germline CDR1 reads SGHRS; CDR2 reads YFSETQ. DNA for the CDR3: TGCGCCAGCAGCATTAGCGGGGGGGCGGGCTACGAGCAGTACTTC. Translation gives CASSISGGAGYEQYF.

The rearrangement uses TRBV6-5 and TRBJ2-7; 8 nucleotides match TRBD1. The ends lost 8 bases at V and 4 bases at J; junction bases unmatched: 10. The CDR3 consists of 14 residues. Looked up from germline, CDR1 is MNHEY and CDR2 is SVGAGI. In DNA form, the CDR3 reads TGTGCCAGCCGACCCCTTGGACAGGGATACGAGCAGTACTTC. Translation gives CASRPLGQGYEQYF.

This rearrangement joins TRBV28 to TRBJ1-5, with TRBD1 matching 8 bases. V lost 4 bases and J lost 2; bases outside the gene matches: 7. Germline V lookup: CDR1 MDHEN, CDR2 SYDVKM. The CDR3 is 16 amino acids. CDR3 region: CASSSGDRKGNQPQHF. The CDR3 nucleotides are TGTGCCAGCAGTTCGGGGGACAGGAAAGGCAATCAGCCCCAGCATTTT.

The genes are TRBV5-1 and TRBJ1-1, with 10 bases lining up with TRBD1. The CDR3 spans 15 residues. CDR1 SGHRS and CDR2 YFSETQ come from the germline V gene. J was trimmed by 6 bases and V by 1 base; bases with no gene match: 6. Here the CDR3 DNA reads TGCGCCAGCAGCTTGCCCGGGACAGGGGCCGCTGAAGCTTTCTTT. The encoded protein is CASSLPGTGAAEAFF.

This chain links TRBV28 with TRBJ2-5; TRBD2 matches at 8 bases. Trimming at V came to 3 bases and at J to 7 bases, leaving 10 bases not matched to a gene. Germline V gene lookup returns CDR1 MDHEN and CDR2 SYDVKM. The CDR3 is 15 amino acids. The CDR3 DNA reads TGTGCCAGCAGTTTCCTGGGACTAGATCAGGGGACCCAGTACTTC. This codes for CASSFLGLDQGTQYF.

This chain links TRBV5-4 with TRBJ2-3; 7 bases agree with TRBD2. This CDR3 contains 16 residues. CDR1 is SGHNT, CDR2 YYREEE, per germline (reference sequence). With V trimmed by 5 bases and J by 0 bases, 9 bases remained unmatched. The CDR3 reads CASSPGGTRSTDTQYF. CDR3 nucleotide sequence: TGTGCCAGCAGTCCGGGGGGTACCAGAAGCACAGATACGCAGTATTTT.

This clone occurred a few times. The chain recombines TRBV7-9 with TRBJ1-2, with 7 nucleotides matching TRBD1. This CDR3 is built from 17 residues. With 4 bases clipped from V and 4 bases from J, the junction kept 15 bases outside the gene matches. Per the germline V gene, CDR1 is SEHNR and CDR2 is FQNEAQ (reference sequence). The CDR3 DNA reads TGTGCCAGCAGCTCCCCCCTCGCCTCCGGGACAGTCTATGGCTACACCTTC. Its protein product is CASSSPLASGTVYGYTF.

Only a few counts were recorded for this clone. V usage is TRBV10-1 and J usage is TRBJ2-1, with TRBD2 matching over 13 bases. This CDR3 region has 16 residues. CDR1 and CDR2 from the germline V gene are WNHNN and SYGVQD (reference sequence). Trimming at V came to 6 bases and at J to 4 bases, leaving 6 bases not matched to a gene. In nucleotides, the CDR3 is TGCGCCAGCAGGGTTGGACTAGCGGGAGATTACAATGAGCAGTTCTTC. It encodes CASRVGLAGDYNEQFF.

The chain links TRBV6-6 to TRBJ2-1; D is unresolved. Germline V gene sequence: CDR1 MNHNY, CDR2 SVGAGI (reference sequence). The CDR3 loop spans 12 amino acids. V was cut by 0 bases and J by 9 bases, with 6 bases left in between. The CDR3 protein is CASSYSVSEQFF. For the CDR3, the DNA is TGTGCCAGCAGTTACTCGGTTAGTGAGCAGTTCTTC.

A few counts support this clone. The chain combines TRBV3-1 (or the pseudogene TRBV3-2) with TRBJ1-5, with TRBD1 identical over 8 bases. CDR1 and CDR2 (germline): LGHDT, YNNKEL (reference sequence). The CDR3 loop spans 13 amino acids. Losses at the gene ends were 9 bases for V and 0 bases for J; bases not matched to a gene: 1. Written as DNA, the CDR3 is TGTGCCAGGGACAGGGATAGCAATCAGCCCCAGCATTTT. Protein: CARDRDSNQPQHF.

V is TRBV5-1 and J is TRBJ2-1, with 12 bases fitting TRBD2. The CDR3 runs 15 residues. CDR1 and CDR2 from the germline V gene are SGHRS and YFSETQ. V shed 4 bases and J 2 bases; nucleotides not matched to a gene: 1. The CDR3 sequence: CASSLAGGTYNEQFF. The DNA of the CDR3 is TGCGCCAGCAGCCTAGCGGGGGGGACCTACAATGAGCAGTTCTTC.

The CDR3 nucleotides read TGTGCCAGCAGTAGCCTCGGGGGGAACACAGATACGCAGTATTTT. Amino acid sequence: CASSSLGGNTDTQYF. The genes are TRBV6-5 and TRBJ2-3, with 7 nucleotides matching TRBD2. This CDR3 comprises 15 residues. Germline trimming cut 5 bases from V and 2 bases from J; bases unmatched to any gene: 7. Per the germline V gene, CDR1 is MNHEY and CDR2 is SVGAGI.

This rearrangement joins TRBV6-4 to TRBJ1-5; D is ambiguous. The V end lost 3 bases, the J end lost 3 bases, and 9 bases lay between the germline ends. Per germline, CDR1 MRHNA and CDR2 SNTAGT. CDR3 length equals 14 residues. As DNA, the CDR3 is TGTGCCAGCAGTGAGGTCGGAGACAATCAGCCCCAGCATTTT. Translation: CASSEVGDNQPQHF.

This chain connects TRBV6-5 to TRBJ2-1; tentative D call: TRBD2 (6 bases). CDR1 is MNHEY and CDR2 is SVGAGI in the germline V gene. This CDR3 comprises 13 residues. V was cut by 8 bases and J by 2 bases, with 10 bases left in between. The CDR3 sequence: CASQAGPYNEQFF. CDR3 coding DNA: TGTGCCAGCCAGGCGGGGCCCTACAATGAGCAGTTCTTC.

The chain links TRBV28 to TRBJ2-4, with TRBD2 matching over 8 bases. The CDR3 spans 15 residues. CDR1 MDHEN and CDR2 SYDVKM come from the germline V gene. Trimming at V came to 3 bases and at J to 5 bases, leaving 6 bases not matched to a gene. CDR3 sequence (DNA): TGTGCCAGCAGTTTCGCGGGGGGTGGCCAAAACATTCAGTACTTC. It encodes CASSFAGGGQNIQYF.

The rearrangement joins TRBV24-1 to TRBJ2-1; TRBD1 agrees at 9 bases. This CDR3 is 17 amino acids long. The germline CDR1 and CDR2 sequences are KGHDR and SFDVKD. Losses at the gene ends were 2 bases for V and 1 base for J; bases not matched to a gene: 5. CDR3 bases: TGTGCCACCAGTGATTCGACAGGGGGAAGGTCCTACAATGAGCAGTTCTTC. This sequence encodes CATSDSTGGRSYNEQFF.

This sequence joins TRBV28 and TRBJ2-7; TRBD2 is a possible D gene (6 bases). The CDR3 has 15 residues. Germline lookup yields CDR1 MDHEN and CDR2 SYDVKM. Trimming left V 3 bases short and J 5 bases short, with 17 bases between. DNA for the CDR3: TGTGCCAGCAGTTTTCCGACTAGGTTTGCCCACGAGCAGTACTTC. Protein: CASSFPTRFAHEQYF.

This clone has just a few counts. One junction end does not reproduce the germline sequence, and a read error may be involved. The chain couples TRBV7-7 to TRBJ2-5, with 7 bases lining up with TRBD1. Germline-derived CDR1 and CDR2 are SSHAT and FNYEAQ (reference sequence). There are 14 residues in the CDR3. In nucleotides, the CDR3 is TGTGCTAGCAGCCCTCAGGGCAGGGGGGAGACCCAGTACTTC. This encodes CASSPQGRGETQYF.

J is TRBJ1-6 and V is TRBV3-1 (or the pseudogene TRBV3-2); D might be TRBD1 (6 bases). Germline CDR1 and CDR2: LGHDT and YNNKEL (reference sequence). This CDR3 has 16 amino acids. V lost 0 bases and J 9 bases, leaving 15 bases between the germline ends. In nucleotides, the CDR3 is TGTGCCAGCAGCCAAGAGGGGGGGCAGGGAGGTTCACCCCTCCACTTT. Protein sequence: CASSQEGGQGGSPLHF.

CDR3 bases: TGCGCCAGCAGTTCGGGGGAGGACTACTATGGCTACACCTTC. It specifies CASSSGEDYYGYTF. The chain uses TRBV5-1 and TRBJ1-2; possible D gene TRBD1, 5 bases. The V end lost 5 bases, the J end lost 3 bases, and 14 bases lay between the germline ends. The V gene's germline CDR1 is SGHRS and CDR2 YFSETQ. CDR3 length: 14 amino acids.

The chain couples TRBV28 to TRBJ2-3; possible D gene TRBD2, 7 bases. Germline CDR1 and CDR2: MDHEN and SYDVKM. The CDR3 runs 16 residues. Trimming took off 5 bases at V and 2 bases at J, with 17 bases between the two ends. CDR3 loop: CASSALGGGATDTQYF. For the CDR3, the DNA is TGTGCCAGCAGTGCCCTCGGAGGGGGGGCCACAGATACGCAGTATTTT.

The genes are TRBV28 and TRBJ1-1; TRBD1 aligns across 8 bases. J gave up 1 base and V 7 bases, and 11 bases lay outside the gene matches. The CDR3 is 16 residues long. The germline V gene has CDR1 MDHEN and CDR2 SYDVKM. In nucleotides, the CDR3 is TGTGCCAGCACCGCGAGCAGGGGGCTGGGGAACACTGAAGCTTTCTTT. Encoded protein: CASTASRGLGNTEAFF.

The chain couples TRBV27 to TRBJ1-5; 7 nucleotides align to TRBD1. Per the germline V gene, CDR1 is MNHEY and CDR2 is SMNVEV (reference sequence). The CDR3 is made up of 15 amino acids. V lost 6 bases, J lost 2 bases, and 7 bases stayed unmatched. The CDR3 nucleotides are TGTGCCAGCAGCCTAGTAGGGGGCCGCAATCAGCCCCAGCATTTT. Amino acid sequence: CASSLVGGRNQPQHF.

This chain links TRBV5-5 with TRBJ1-6, with D possibly being TRBD1 (6 bases). Germline assignment: CDR1 SGHKS and CDR2 YYEKEE (reference sequence). V was pared by 0 bases and J by 13 bases, with 17 bases between. The CDR3 runs 15 residues. The CDR3: CASSLGPDSRYPLHF. The CDR3 DNA is TGTGCCAGCAGCTTGGGTCCGGACAGTAGATACCCCCTCCACTTT.

This chain joins TRBV7-9 and TRBJ2-1, with D perhaps TRBD2 (6 bases). CDR1 SEHNR and CDR2 FQNEAQ come from the germline V gene (reference sequence). The CDR3 is 13 amino acids. Trimming removed 6 bases at V and 7 bases at J, with 13 bases between. The CDR3 nucleotides are TGTGCCAGCAGGGGGGAGGCGGGGAATGAGCAGTTCTTC. Its protein is CASRGEAGNEQFF.

This clone was seen just once. The CDR3: CASSIRRGRDRQFF. The CDR3 nucleotides read TGTGCCAGTAGTATTCGGAGGGGCCGGGACAGGCAGTTCTTC. The chain carries TRBV19 and TRBJ2-1; perhaps TRBD1 as D (7 bases). From germline, CDR1 is LNHDA and CDR2 SQIVND (reference sequence). Trimming took off 3 bases at V and 12 bases at J, with 18 bases between the two ends. This CDR3 comprises 14 residues.

The chain couples TRBV7-2 to TRBJ2-6, with D hard to call. This CDR3 has 15 amino acids. V gave up 6 bases and J gave up 0 bases, with 9 bases separating them. CDR1 is SGHTA and CDR2 is FQGNSA in the germline V gene. The CDR3, as DNA: TGTGCCAGCAGACCCACTCGCTCTGGGGCCAACGTCCTGACTTTC. This codes for CASRPTRSGANVLTF. Together with reference TRBV7-2 and TRBJ2-6, the CDR3 gives the full variable domain: GAGVSQSPSNKVTEKGKDVELRCDPISGHTALYWYRQSLGQGLEFLIYFQGNSAPDKSGLPSDRFSAERTGGSVSTLTIQRTQQEDSAVYLCASRPTRSGANVLTFGAGSRLTVL.

The chain combines TRBV5-1 with TRBJ2-5, with 8 bases aligning to TRBD2. The CDR3 extends over 15 amino acids. Germline CDR1 is SGHRS and CDR2 is YFSETQ. J was trimmed by 2 bases and V by 5 bases; bases with no gene match: 8. The CDR3 bases are TGCGCCAGCAGTGACGCGGGGGGTCCGCAAGAGACCCAGTACTTC. Its protein product is CASSDAGGPQETQYF.

V is TRBV28 and J is TRBJ1-6, with D possibly matching TRBD1 (5 bases). Deletions cut 6 bases from V and 8 bases from J, with 14 bases between. This CDR3 is 14 amino acids long. Germline V gene lookup returns CDR1 MDHEN and CDR2 SYDVKM. The CDR3, as DNA: TGTGCCAGCAGCGGGGACTTATTAGATTCACCCCTCCACTTT. It translates to CASSGDLLDSPLHF.

This chain links TRBV28 with TRBJ1-2; 9 bases are shared with TRBD1. Germline V gene data show CDR1 as MDHEN and CDR2 as SYDVKM. V dropped 4 bases and J dropped 8; count of bases not matched to a gene: 14. CDR3 size: 16 residues. This CDR3 is CASSSFGGDRVGGYTF. For the CDR3, the DNA is TGTGCCAGCAGTTCATTCGGTGGGGACAGGGTAGGGGGCTACACCTTC.

The CDR3 region is CASSLLPGQVPYGYTF. CDR3 coding DNA: TGTGCCAGCAGCCTTTTGCCGGGACAGGTCCCCTATGGCTACACCTTC. This chain connects TRBV14 to TRBJ1-2; 8 bases fit TRBD1. This CDR3 spans 16 amino acids. The J segment lost 4 bases and the V segment lost 4 bases, leaving 11 bases of the junction unmatched. CDR1 is SGHDN, CDR2 FVKESK, per germline.